This T cell receptor (beta chain) was recorded in a study of identical twins. Germline CDR1 reads DFQATT; CDR2 reads SNEGSKA (reference sequence). The CDR3 runs 12 residues. V gave up 0 bases and J gave up 5 bases, with 7 bases separating them. Template switching added a universal primer binding site, and final cDNA carried unique molecular identifiers. TCRdb passed the 5' RACE reads through MiXCR, listing each CDR3 protein once. The sample yields 1.5 million or so distinct CDR3 sequences, less than 40% seen once. The V and J genes are TRBV20-1 and TRBJ2-5; no firm D call. The TCR was taken from a newborn girl in good health. Specimen: cord blood. The CDR3 coding sequence is TGCAGTGCTAGAGACGCCATGGAGACCCAGTACTTC. Translated: CSARDAMETQYF.